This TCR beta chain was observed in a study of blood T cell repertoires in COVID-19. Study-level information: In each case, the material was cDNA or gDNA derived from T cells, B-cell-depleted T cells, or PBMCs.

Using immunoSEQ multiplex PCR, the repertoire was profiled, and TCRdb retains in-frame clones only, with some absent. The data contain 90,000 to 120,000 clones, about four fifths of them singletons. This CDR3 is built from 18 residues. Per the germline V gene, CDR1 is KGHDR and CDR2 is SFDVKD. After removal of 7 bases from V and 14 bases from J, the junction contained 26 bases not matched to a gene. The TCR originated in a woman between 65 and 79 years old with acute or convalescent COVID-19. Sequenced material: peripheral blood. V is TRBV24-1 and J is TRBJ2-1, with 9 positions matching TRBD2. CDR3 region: CATRVAKIAGAPGPKKFF. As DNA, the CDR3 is TGTGCCACCAGGGTCGCCAAAATAGCGGGGGCCCCGGGTCCGAAAAAGTTCTTC.